This is a list of T cell receptor beta chains from one sample in a study of cytomegalovirus exposure and HLA in healthy donors. The method was immunoSEQ multiplex PCR; TCRdb's version includes in-frame clones alone and lacks a portion of them. The sample gives 95,000 to 150,000 clones, 55% to 75% of which show up once; roughly 8.2% is in the top ten. What was sequenced was PBMCs. Receptors originate from a woman aged 40 to 50 in good health and CMV-seropositive. Both conserved end residues are part of each CDR3. The D gene is left open where the match is weak. A row's size may be missing; if present it is once, few, many or a size class.

V	J	size	D	DNA	CDR3
TRBV6-5	TRBJ1-2	.	TRBD1	TGTGCCAGCAGGGTGGGACAGGGAACCTATGGCTACACCTTC	CASRVGQGTYGYTF
TRBV5-1	TRBJ2-7	.	.	TGCGCCAGCAGCTTAATGACCGCAGGCGAGCAGTACTTC	CASSLMTAGEQYF
TRBV7-9	TRBJ2-3	.	TRBD1	TGTGCCAGCAGCCCACGACAGGGGGCTGCAGATACGCAGTATTTT	CASSPRQGAADTQYF
TRBV4-1	TRBJ1-1	few	.	TGCGCCAGCAGCCAAGATACCACGGCCCCGCCGGGGACTGAAGCTTTCTTT	CASSQDTTAPPGTEAFF
TRBV2	TRBJ1-5	few	.	TGTGCCAGCAGTGAGGAGTATCTGTGGAATCAGCCCCAGCATTTT	CASSEEYLWNQPQHF
TRBV9	TRBJ1-1	.	.	TGTGCCAGCAGCCAGGGGCTCAACACTGAAGCTTTCTTT	CASSQGLNTEAFF
TRBV5-4	TRBJ1-1	.	TRBD1	TGTGCCAGCAGCTCGGACAGGGACGGAATAGCTTTCTTT	CASSSDRDGIAFF
TRBV5-6	TRBJ1-2	.	.	TGTGCCAGCAGCTCGGGTCGGGGCTACACCTTC	CASSSGRGYTF
TRBV12-5	TRBJ2-7	.	.	TGTGCTAGTGGGTTACGGGTCGGTCCTTTCGAGCAGTACTTC	CASGLRVGPFEQYF
TRBV4-1	TRBJ2-1	.	.	TGCGCCAGCAGCTCCGTAGTATACAATGAGCAGTTCTTC	CASSSVVYNEQFF
TRBV19	TRBJ2-1	.	.	TGTGCCAGCAGCCACAGCAATGAGCAGTTCTTC	CASSHSNEQFF
TRBV29-1	TRBJ1-4	.	.	TGCAGCGTTGAAGTCCCGGGTCAGACTAATGAAAAACTGTTTTTT	CSVEVPGQTNEKLFF
TRBV6-5	TRBJ1-2	.	.	TGTGCCAGCTCTTCTTACCTAAGGGGTGACTATGGCTACACCTTC	CASSSYLRGDYGYTF
TRBV7-9	TRBJ1-6	once	.	TGTGCCAGCAGCCCGCAGGGGCTCTATAATTCACCCCTCCACTTT	CASSPQGLYNSPLHF
TRBV20-1	TRBJ1-2	.	.	TGCAGTGCTACACCAGGCCTCGGCTACACCTTC	CSATPGLGYTF
TRBV6-5	TRBJ1-1	.	TRBD1	TGTGCCAGCAGTTACCGGGACAGGAACACTGAAGCTTTCTTT	CASSYRDRNTEAFF
TRBV18	TRBJ2-2	.	TRBD1	TGTGCCAGCTCACTACAGGGGGACACCGGGGAGCTGTTTTTT	CASSLQGDTGELFF
TRBV5-5	TRBJ1-2	few	TRBD1	TGTGCCAGCAGCCTAGCGACAGGGCAAACCGTATATGGCTACACCTTC	CASSLATGQTVYGYTF
TRBV5-6	TRBJ1-2	.	TRBD1	TGTGCCAGCAGCTACAAACAGGGGGACTATGGCTACACCTTC	CASSYKQGDYGYTF
TRBV19	TRBJ1-2	.	TRBD1	TGTGCCAGTATCGCCCAGGGGGGCTATGGCTACACCTTC	CASIAQGGYGYTF
TRBV6-1	TRBJ2-7	few	TRBD1	TGTGCCAGCACTCCACAGGGGGGAATCTACGAGCAGTACTTC	CASTPQGGIYEQYF
TRBV7-8	TRBJ1-1	.	.	TGTGCCAGCAGCTTAACTCGTGGTGCCAAAGCTTTCTTT	CASSLTRGAKAFF
TRBV27	TRBJ2-7	.	TRBD2	TGTGCCAGCAGGCCGGGACTAGCGGGACCCTACGAGCAGTACTTC	CASRPGLAGPYEQYF
TRBV7-2	TRBJ1-1	.	TRBD1	TGTGCCAGCAGCCTCGTCCCGGGACAGGGAGACGCTTTCTTT	CASSLVPGQGDAFF
TRBV14	TRBJ1-6	.	TRBD1	TGTGCCAGCAGTTTGACAGGGAATTCACCCCTCCACTTT	CASSLTGNSPLHF
TRBV14	TRBJ1-1	.	.	TGTGCCAGCAGCTCCAGGATTGCATACACTGAAGCTTTCTTT	CASSSRIAYTEAFF
TRBV7-9	TRBJ2-7	.	.	TGTGCCAGCAGCTTAGCAGGCGGGGCCGAGCAGTACTTC	CASSLAGGAEQYF
TRBV5-1	TRBJ2-5	.	TRBD1	TGCGCCAGCAGCTCCCAGGGGGCGGGTCAAGAGACCCAGTACTTC	CASSSQGAGQETQYF
TRBV6-6	TRBJ1-3	.	.	TGTGCCAGCAGTACGGTGCGCTCTGGAAACACCATATATTTT	CASSTVRSGNTIYF
TRBV9	TRBJ2-1	.	.	TGTGCCAGCAGCAGAATTAGCCGGAACAATGAGCAGTTCTTC	CASSRISRNNEQFF
TRBV11-2	TRBJ1-1	few	.	TGTGCCAGCAGCCTTTCCACACGTGGCACTGAAGCTTTCTTT	CASSLSTRGTEAFF
TRBV6-6	TRBJ2-7	.	TRBD1	TGTGCCAGCAGGATCGACAGGGTCTACGAGCAGTACTTC	CASRIDRVYEQYF
TRBV20-1	TRBJ2-1	.	.	TGCAGTGCTAGGGGCTGGGATGAGCAGTTCTTC	CSARGWDEQFF
TRBV7-6	TRBJ2-5	.	TRBD2	TGTGCCAGCAGCGAGACTAGCGGGGGGGCCGTAGGCGAGACCCAGTACTTC	CASSETSGGAVGETQYF
TRBV6-6	TRBJ2-2	.	TRBD1	TGTGCCAGCAGTTATCCGGGACAGGCGAACACCGGGGAGCTGTTTTTT	CASSYPGQANTGELFF
TRBV2	TRBJ2-3	.	TRBD2	TGTGCCAGCAGTCGACTAGCGGGGGGGCCAGCAGATACGCAGTATTTT	CASSRLAGGPADTQYF
TRBV7-6	TRBJ1-6	once	TRBD1	TGTGCCAGCAGCTTAGGGGGTCCGGACAGGGACGGGCACCTCCACTTT	CASSLGGPDRDGHLHF
TRBV6-5	TRBJ2-3	.	.	TGTGCCAGCAGTTACTCTTTTGTCAGGAGCACAGATACGCAGTATTTT	CASSYSFVRSTDTQYF
TRBV5-6	TRBJ1-1	.	.	TGTGCCAGCAGCTTGGGCGGGACGGGGAACACTGAAGCTTTCTTT	CASSLGGTGNTEAFF
TRBV5-1	TRBJ2-5	.	TRBD2	TGCGCCAGCAGCATTAGGACTAGCGGGGGGGAGACCCAGTACTTC	CASSIRTSGGETQYF
TRBV7-2	TRBJ1-1	.	.	TGTGCCAGCAGCCTCACTCCGAACAGGTTGAACACTGAAGCTTTCTTT	CASSLTPNRLNTEAFF
TRBV7-3	TRBJ1-1	.	TRBD1	TGTGCCAGCGCTTTTGACCGGGACAGTGAAGCTTTCTTT	CASAFDRDSEAFF
TRBV7-9	TRBJ1-3	.	.	TGTGCCAGCAGAGGGGAGGGGATTGGAAACACCATATATTTT	CASRGEGIGNTIYF
TRBV7-2	TRBJ1-1	.	TRBD1	TGTGCCAGCAGCCTATACAGGGGCCAGAACACTGAAGCTTTCTTT	CASSLYRGQNTEAFF
TRBV5-1	TRBJ2-7	.	.	TGCGCCAGCAGCCAAACCGGGACCTACGAGCAGTACTTC	CASSQTGTYEQYF
TRBV11-2	TRBJ2-7	.	TRBD1	TGTGCCAGCAGCTCGGGGACAGGCACGGTGCAGTACTTC	CASSSGTGTVQYF
TRBV7-8	TRBJ1-2	.	.	TGTGCCAGCAGCTTCGGGAACTATGGCTACACCTTC	CASSFGNYGYTF
TRBV10-3	TRBJ2-5	.	TRBD1	TGTGCCATCAGTGAGGCAGGGGGCGTAGAGACCCAGTACTTC	CAISEAGGVETQYF
TRBV9	TRBJ2-5	.	TRBD2	TGTGCCAGCAGCGTAGATAGCGGGCGAGGCGAGACCCAGTACTTC	CASSVDSGRGETQYF
TRBV7-8	TRBJ2-3	.	.	TGTGCCAGCAGACGAAGTCGAGCGGTTTTCTCAGATACGCAGTATTTT	CASRRSRAVFSDTQYF
TRBV6-5	TRBJ1-2	once	.	TGTGCCAGCAGCTACGTCCAGGGTGGGGGCTACACCTTC	CASSYVQGGGYTF
TRBV5-4	TRBJ1-6	.	TRBD1	TGTGCCAGCAGCGCGAGGACAGGCACCCATTCACCCCTCCACTTT	CASSARTGTHSPLHF
TRBV11-3	TRBJ2-5	.	TRBD2	TGTGCCAGCAGCACCGGGGGGGACCAAGAGACCCAGTACTTC	CASSTGGDQETQYF
TRBV7-9	TRBJ1-1	.	.	TGTGCCAGCAGCTTACCCGCATGGGCGGCGGGTACTGAAGCTTTCTTT	CASSLPAWAAGTEAFF
TRBV10-3	TRBJ1-1	few	.	TGTGCCATCAGCACACAGACAGTGAACACTGAAGCTTTCTTT	CAISTQTVNTEAFF
TRBV29-1	TRBJ1-3	.	.	TGCAGCGTTGCCCCTTCCTCTGGAAACACCATATATTTT	CSVAPSSGNTIYF
TRBV25-1	TRBJ1-4	few	.	TGTGCCAGCAGTCTCGGAGCTAATGAAAAACTGTTTTTT	CASSLGANEKLFF
TRBV7-2	TRBJ1-6	.	.	TGTGCCAGCAGCCCACCCGGGACACGGTATTCACCCCTCCACTTT	CASSPPGTRYSPLHF
TRBV7-2	TRBJ1-2	.	TRBD1	TGTGCCAGCAGCGCCCAGACAGGGGGCTTACAAGGCTACACCTTC	CASSAQTGGLQGYTF